Given below is one TCR beta chain in context. Its matching antigen is unknown. This sample was taken from a study of cytomegalovirus exposure and HLA in healthy donors. Study summary: A later analysis reported the roughly 130 validation repertoires used the same platform as the roughly 700 first-cohort repertoires. Study results and caveats: The study designated some 180 TCR beta chains cytomegalovirus-associated.

In germline, CDR1 is SGHAT, CDR2 FQDESV (reference sequence). V shed 1 base and J shed 6 bases, with 10 bases lying between them. The CDR3 sequence is 13 residues long. Profiling relied on immunoSEQ multiplex PCR, and the TCRdb table lists in-frame clones only, not all of them. The data show some 250,000 clones, around 89% seen once. The sample comprised PBMCs. The chain joins TRBV11-1 to TRBJ2-7; the D is unclear. This TCR came from a young woman in good health and CMV-seronegative. CDR3 nucleotides: TGTGCCAGCAGCTTAGGGCAGGTCAGCGAGCAGTACTTC. Amino acids: CASSLGQVSEQYF. Drawing the rest from reference TRBV11-1 and TRBJ2-7, the complete variable domain is EAEVAQSPRYKITEKSQAVAFWCDPISGHATLYWYRQILGQGPELLVQFQDESVVDDSQLPKDRFSAERLKGVDSTLKIQPAELGDSAMYLCASSLGQVSEQYFGPGTRLTVT.